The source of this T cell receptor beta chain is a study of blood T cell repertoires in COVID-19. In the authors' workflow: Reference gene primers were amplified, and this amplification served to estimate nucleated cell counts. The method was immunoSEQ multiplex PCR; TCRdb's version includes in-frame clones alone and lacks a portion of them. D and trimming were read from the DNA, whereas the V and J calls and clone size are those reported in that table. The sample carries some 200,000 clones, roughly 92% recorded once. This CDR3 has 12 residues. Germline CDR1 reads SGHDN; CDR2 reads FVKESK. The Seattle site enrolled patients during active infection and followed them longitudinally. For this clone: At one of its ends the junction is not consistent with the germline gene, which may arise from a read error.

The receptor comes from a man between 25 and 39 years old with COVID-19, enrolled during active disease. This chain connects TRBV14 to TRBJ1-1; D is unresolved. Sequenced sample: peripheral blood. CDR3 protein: CGSSFGDTEAFF. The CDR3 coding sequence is TGTGGCAGCTCATTCGGAGACACTGAAGCTTTCTTT.